The 5 T cell receptor beta chains presented below share a single source sample, sequenced in a study of molecular identifiers for immune sequencing clone quantification. TCRdb passed the PCR reads through MiXCR, listing each CDR3 protein once. The sample lists about 98,000 distinct CDR3 sequences; 35% were seen once. Material: naive CD8+ T cells from blood, with Jurkat cell RNA spiked in. Subset defined: FACS-sorted CD8+CD4-CCR7+CD45RA+ naive T cells. These receptors were taken from a human donor in good health. Some libraries in this study had Jurkat cell RNA spiked in.

The gene calls are TRBV20-1 and TRBJ2-1, with 13 positions matching TRBD2. There are 17 residues in the CDR3. V trimming: 5 bases; J trimming: 2 bases; junction bases outside the gene matches: 9. Germline V gene sequence: CDR1 DFQATT, CDR2 SNEGSKA (reference sequence). This CDR3 reads CSAGGLAGSRPYNEQFF. DNA of the CDR3: TGCAGTGCTGGGGGACTAGCGGGAAGCCGTCCCTACAATGAGCAGTTCTTC.

Many counts were recorded for this clonotype. This chain joins TRBV4-3 and TRBJ1-2, with 7 bases lining up with TRBD1. The CDR3 has 13 amino acids. CDR1 and CDR2 from the germline V gene are LGHNA and YSLEER. V was clipped by 4 bases and J by 4 bases; unmatched bases: 3. CDR3 nucleotides: TGCGCCAGCAGCCCAGGGGGTCCCTATGGCTACACCTTC. Its translation: CASSPGGPYGYTF.

This clonotype was recorded at least ten times. The chain carries TRBV9 and TRBJ2-7; D is unclear. Germline V gives CDR1 SGDLS, CDR2 YYNGEE. The CDR3 has 13 amino acids. V lost 3 bases and J 0 bases, leaving 7 bases between the germline ends. CDR3 loop: CASSDGSSYEQYF. The DNA for the CDR3 is TGTGCCAGCAGCGACGGTAGCTCCTACGAGCAGTACTTC.

This clonotype showed up just once. Since the CDR3 does not end with the conserved phenylalanine or tryptophan, this likely comes from a read error. V gene TRBV7-6 combines with J gene TRBJ2-2; the D is unclear. Germline assignment: CDR1 SGHVS and CDR2 FNYEAQ. The CDR3 is 14 residues long. The V end lost 4 bases, the J end lost 2 bases, and 8 bases lay between the germline ends. The CDR3 spells CASSSYGNTGELFY. The DNA of the CDR3 is TGTGCCAGCAGCTCATACGGCAACACCGGGGAGCTGTTTTAT.

Note on this clonotype: One end of the junction is discordant with germline, which a read error may explain. The V call is TRBV7-9, the J call TRBJ2-5, with a possible D match to TRBD2 (5 bases). This CDR3 spans 14 amino acids. Germline CDR1 is SEHNR and CDR2 is FQNEAQ (reference sequence). CDR3 coding DNA: TGTGCCAGCGGCTTAGCTAGCTCCCAAGAGACCCAGTACTTC. This encodes CASGLASSQETQYF.